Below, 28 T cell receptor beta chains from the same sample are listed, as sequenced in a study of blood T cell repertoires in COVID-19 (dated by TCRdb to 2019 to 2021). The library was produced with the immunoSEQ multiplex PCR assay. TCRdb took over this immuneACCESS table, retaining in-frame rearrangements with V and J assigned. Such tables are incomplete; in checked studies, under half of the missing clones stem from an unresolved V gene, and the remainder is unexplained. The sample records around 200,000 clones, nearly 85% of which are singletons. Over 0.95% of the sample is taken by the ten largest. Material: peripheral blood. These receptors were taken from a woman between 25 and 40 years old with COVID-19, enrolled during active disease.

CDR3 sequence reads: CASSQPGTGDYGYTF. CDR3 DNA: TGCGCCAGCAGCCAACCCGGGACAGGGGACTATGGCTACACCTTC. V gene TRBV4-3 combines with J gene TRBJ1-2; TRBD1 matches 10 bases. In germline, CDR1 is LGHNA, CDR2 YSLEER. The J segment lost 3 bases and the V segment lost 2 bases, leaving 3 bases of the junction unmatched. CDR3 length: 15 residues.

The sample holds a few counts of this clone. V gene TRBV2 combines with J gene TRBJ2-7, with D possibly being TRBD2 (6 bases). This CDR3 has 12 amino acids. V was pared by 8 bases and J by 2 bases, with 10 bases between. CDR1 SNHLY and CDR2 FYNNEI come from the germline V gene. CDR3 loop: CASDGGTYEQYF. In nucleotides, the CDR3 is TGTGCCAGCGATGGGGGGACCTACGAGCAGTACTTC.

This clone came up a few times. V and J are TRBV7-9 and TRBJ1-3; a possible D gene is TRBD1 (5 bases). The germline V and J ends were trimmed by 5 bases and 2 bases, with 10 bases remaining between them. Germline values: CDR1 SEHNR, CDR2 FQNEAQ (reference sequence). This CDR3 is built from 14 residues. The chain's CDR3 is CASSRAGAGNTIYF. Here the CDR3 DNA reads TGTGCCAGCAGCCGGGCGGGGGCTGGAAACACCATATATTTT.

DNA of the CDR3: TGTGCCAGCGCTGCACAGGGGGATCAGCCCCAGCATTTT. It encodes CASAAQGDQPQHF. The chain carries TRBV7-9 and TRBJ1-5, with 8 bases matching TRBD1. Germline-derived CDR1 and CDR2 are SEHNR and FQNEAQ (reference sequence). The CDR3 runs to 13 residues. With V trimmed by 8 bases and J by 5 bases, 5 bases remained unmatched.

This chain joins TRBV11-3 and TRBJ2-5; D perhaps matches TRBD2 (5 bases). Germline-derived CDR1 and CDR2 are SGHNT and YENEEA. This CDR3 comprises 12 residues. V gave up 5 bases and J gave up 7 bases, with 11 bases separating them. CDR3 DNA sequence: TGTGCCAGCAGCCAGCTTGCGGGGACCCAGTACTTC. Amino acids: CASSQLAGTQYF.

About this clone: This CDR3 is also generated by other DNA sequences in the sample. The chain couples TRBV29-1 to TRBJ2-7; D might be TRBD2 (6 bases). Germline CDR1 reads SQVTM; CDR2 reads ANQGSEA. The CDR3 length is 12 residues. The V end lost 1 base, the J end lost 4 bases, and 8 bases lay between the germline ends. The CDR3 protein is CSVEVSGYEQYF. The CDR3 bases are TGCAGCGTTGAAGTAAGCGGGTACGAGCAGTACTTC.

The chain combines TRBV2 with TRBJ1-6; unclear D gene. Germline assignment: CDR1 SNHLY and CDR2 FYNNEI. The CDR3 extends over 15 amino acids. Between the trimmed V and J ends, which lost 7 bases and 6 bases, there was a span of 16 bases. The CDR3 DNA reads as TGTGCCAGCAAAGCCTGGGCAACGCTTAATTCACCCCTCCACTTT. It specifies CASKAWATLNSPLHF.

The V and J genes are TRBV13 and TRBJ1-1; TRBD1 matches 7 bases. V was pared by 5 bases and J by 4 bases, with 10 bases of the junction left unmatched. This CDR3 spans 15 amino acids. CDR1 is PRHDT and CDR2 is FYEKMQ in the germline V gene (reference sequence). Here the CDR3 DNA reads TGTGCCAGCAGCGGCCCGGAAGGGGGCGGCACTGAAGCTTTCTTT. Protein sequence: CASSGPEGGGTEAFF.

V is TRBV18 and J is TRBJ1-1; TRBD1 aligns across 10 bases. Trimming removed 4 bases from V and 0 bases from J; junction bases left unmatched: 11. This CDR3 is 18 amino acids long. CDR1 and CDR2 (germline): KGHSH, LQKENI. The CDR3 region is CASSRRTGGQRLNTEAFF. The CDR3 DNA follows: TGTGCCAGCTCACGAAGGACAGGGGGTCAGAGGCTGAACACTGAAGCTTTCTTT.

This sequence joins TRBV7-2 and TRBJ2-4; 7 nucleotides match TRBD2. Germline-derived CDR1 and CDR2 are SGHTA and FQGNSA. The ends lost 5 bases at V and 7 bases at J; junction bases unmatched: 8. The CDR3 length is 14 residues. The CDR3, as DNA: TGTGCCAGCAGCCCAGGAGCGGGGCGGAACATTCAGTACTTC. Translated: CASSPGAGRNIQYF.

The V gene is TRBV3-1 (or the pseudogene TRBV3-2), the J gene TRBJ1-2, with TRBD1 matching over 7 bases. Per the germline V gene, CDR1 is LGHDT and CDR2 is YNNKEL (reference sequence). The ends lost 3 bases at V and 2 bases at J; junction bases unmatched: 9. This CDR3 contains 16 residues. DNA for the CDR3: TGTGCCAGCAGCCAGGTTTACAGGGGACAGAACTATGGCTACACCTTC. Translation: CASSQVYRGQNYGYTF.

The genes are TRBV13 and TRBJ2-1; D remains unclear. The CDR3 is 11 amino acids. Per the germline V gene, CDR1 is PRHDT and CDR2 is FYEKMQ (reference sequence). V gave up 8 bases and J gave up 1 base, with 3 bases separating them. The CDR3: CASSSYNEQFF. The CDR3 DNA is TGTGCCAGCTCGTCCTACAATGAGCAGTTCTTC.

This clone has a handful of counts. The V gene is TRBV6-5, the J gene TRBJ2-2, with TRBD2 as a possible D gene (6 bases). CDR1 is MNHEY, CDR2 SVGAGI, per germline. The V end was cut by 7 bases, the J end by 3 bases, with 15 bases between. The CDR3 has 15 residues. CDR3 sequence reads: CASKGQGGYTGELFF. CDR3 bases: TGTGCCAGCAAGGGGCAGGGAGGATACACCGGGGAGCTGTTTTTT.

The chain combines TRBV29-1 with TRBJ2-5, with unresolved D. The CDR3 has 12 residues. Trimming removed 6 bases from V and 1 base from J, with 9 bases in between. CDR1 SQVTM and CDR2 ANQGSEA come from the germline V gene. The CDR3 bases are TGCAGCGTCCGACTGGCCCAAGAGACCCAGTACTTC. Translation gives CSVRLAQETQYF.

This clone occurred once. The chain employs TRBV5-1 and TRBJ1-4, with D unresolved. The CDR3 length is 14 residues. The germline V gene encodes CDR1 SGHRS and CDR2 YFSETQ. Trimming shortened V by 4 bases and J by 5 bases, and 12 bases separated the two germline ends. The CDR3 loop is CASSLSKSNEKLFF. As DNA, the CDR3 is TGCGCCAGCAGCCTCTCAAAGAGCAATGAAAAACTGTTTTTT.

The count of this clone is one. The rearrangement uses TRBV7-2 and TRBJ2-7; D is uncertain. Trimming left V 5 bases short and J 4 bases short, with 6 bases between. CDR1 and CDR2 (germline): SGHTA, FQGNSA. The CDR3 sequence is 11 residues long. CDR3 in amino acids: CASSPGYEQYF. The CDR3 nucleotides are TGTGCCAGCAGCCCCGGGTACGAGCAGTACTTC.

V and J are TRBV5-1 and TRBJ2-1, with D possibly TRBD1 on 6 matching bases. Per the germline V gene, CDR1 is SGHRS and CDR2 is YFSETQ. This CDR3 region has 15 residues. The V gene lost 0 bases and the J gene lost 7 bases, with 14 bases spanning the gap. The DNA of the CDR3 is TGCGCCAGCAGCTTGGAGGGGTTTACAGGGAATGAGCAGTTCTTC. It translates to CASSLEGFTGNEQFF.

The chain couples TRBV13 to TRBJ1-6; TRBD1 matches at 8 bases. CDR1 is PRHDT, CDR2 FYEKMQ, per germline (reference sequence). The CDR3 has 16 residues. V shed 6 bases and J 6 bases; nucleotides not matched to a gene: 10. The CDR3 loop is CASRDQGAGFNSPLHF. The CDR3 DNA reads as TGTGCCAGCAGGGACCAGGGGGCTGGATTTAATTCACCCCTCCACTTT.

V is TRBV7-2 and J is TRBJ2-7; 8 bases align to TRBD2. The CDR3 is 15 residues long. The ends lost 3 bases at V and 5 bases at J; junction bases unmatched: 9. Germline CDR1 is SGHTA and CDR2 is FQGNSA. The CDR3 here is CASSLHFDGRDEQYF. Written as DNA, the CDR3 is TGTGCCAGCAGCTTGCACTTTGACGGGAGGGACGAGCAGTACTTC.

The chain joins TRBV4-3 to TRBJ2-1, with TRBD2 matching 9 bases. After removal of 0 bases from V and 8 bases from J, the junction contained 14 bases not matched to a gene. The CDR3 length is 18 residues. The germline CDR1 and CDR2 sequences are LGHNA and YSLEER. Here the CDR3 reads CASSQDRLAGLLWDEQFF. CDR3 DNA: TGCGCCAGCAGCCAAGATAGGCTAGCGGGGTTACTCTGGGATGAGCAGTTCTTC.

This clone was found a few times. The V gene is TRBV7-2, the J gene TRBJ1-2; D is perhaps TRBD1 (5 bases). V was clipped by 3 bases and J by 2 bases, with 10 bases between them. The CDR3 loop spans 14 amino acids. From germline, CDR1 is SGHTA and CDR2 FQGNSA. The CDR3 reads CASSFPGLNYGYTF. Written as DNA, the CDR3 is TGTGCCAGCAGCTTCCCGGGACTGAACTATGGCTACACCTTC. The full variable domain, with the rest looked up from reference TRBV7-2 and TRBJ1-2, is GAGVSQSPSNKVTEKGKDVELRCDPISGHTALYWYRQSLGQGLEFLIYFQGNSAPDKSGLPSDRFSAERTGGSVSTLTIQRTQQEDSAVYLCASSFPGLNYGYTFGSGTRLTVV.

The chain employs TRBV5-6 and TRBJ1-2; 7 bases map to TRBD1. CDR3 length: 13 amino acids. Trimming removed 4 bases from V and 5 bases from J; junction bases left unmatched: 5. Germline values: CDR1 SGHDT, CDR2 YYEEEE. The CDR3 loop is CASSKTGTYGYTF. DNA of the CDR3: TGTGCCAGCAGCAAGACAGGGACTTATGGCTACACCTTC.

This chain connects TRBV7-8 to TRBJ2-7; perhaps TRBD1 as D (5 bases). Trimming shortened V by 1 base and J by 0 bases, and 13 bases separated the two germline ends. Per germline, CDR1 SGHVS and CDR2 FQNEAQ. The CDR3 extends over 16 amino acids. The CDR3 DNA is TGTGCCAGCAGCTTAGTCGCCAGGGAAAGCTCCTACGAGCAGTACTTC. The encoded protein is CASSLVARESSYEQYF.

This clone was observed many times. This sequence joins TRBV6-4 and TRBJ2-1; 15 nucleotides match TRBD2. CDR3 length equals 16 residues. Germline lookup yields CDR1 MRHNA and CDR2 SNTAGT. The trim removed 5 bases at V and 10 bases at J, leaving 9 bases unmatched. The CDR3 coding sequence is TGTGCCAGCAGTCCCGGGACTAGCGGGGGGCCCGGGGAGCAGTTCTTC. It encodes CASSPGTSGGPGEQFF.

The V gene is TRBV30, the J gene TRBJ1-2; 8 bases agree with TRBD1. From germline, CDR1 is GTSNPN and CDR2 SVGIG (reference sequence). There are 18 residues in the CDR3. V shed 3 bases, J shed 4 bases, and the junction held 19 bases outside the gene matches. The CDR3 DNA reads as TGTGCCTGGAGGGGACGTCGGGGGAAACAGGGGGAGGGCTATGGCTACACCTTC. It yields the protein CAWRGRRGKQGEGYGYTF. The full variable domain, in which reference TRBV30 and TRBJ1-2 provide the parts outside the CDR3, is SQTIHQWPATLVQPVGSPLSLECTVEGTSNPNLYWYRQAAGRGLQLLFYSVGIGQISSEVPQNLSASRPQDRQFILSSKKLLLSDSGFYLCAWRGRRGKQGEGYGYTFGSGTRLTVV.

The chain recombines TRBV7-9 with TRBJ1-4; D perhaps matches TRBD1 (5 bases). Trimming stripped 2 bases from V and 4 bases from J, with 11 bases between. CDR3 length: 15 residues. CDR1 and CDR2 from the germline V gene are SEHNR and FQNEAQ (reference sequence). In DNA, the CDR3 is TGTGCCAGCAGCTTATCGCAGGGCCGTAATGAAAAACTGTTTTTT. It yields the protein CASSLSQGRNEKLFF.

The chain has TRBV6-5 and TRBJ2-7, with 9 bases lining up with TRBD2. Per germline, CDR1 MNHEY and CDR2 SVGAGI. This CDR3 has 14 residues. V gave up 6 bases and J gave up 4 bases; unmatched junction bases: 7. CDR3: CASSLAGQIYEQYF. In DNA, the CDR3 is TGTGCCAGCAGCCTAGCGGGACAGATATACGAGCAGTACTTC.

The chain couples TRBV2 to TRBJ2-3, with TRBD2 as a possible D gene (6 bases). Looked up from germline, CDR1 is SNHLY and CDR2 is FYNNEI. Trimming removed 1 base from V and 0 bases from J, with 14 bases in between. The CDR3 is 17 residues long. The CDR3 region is CASSEGIGGPSTDTQYF. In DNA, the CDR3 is TGTGCCAGCAGTGAAGGTATAGGAGGGCCTAGCACAGATACGCAGTATTTT.